This T cell receptor (beta chain) is from a study of blood T cell repertoires in COVID-19. Study background: COVID-19 samples collected from the United States, Italy and Spain covered acute and convalescent phases. T cells, B-cell-depleted T cells, or PBMCs supplied cDNA or gDNA.

The CDR3 runs to 16 residues. J gave up 4 bases and V 1 base, and 8 bases lay outside the gene matches. Germline CDR1 and CDR2: SNHLY and FYNNEI. Here immunoSEQ multiplex PCR was the method, and the copy in TCRdb shows in-frame clones only, minus some. This sample yields more than 300,000 clones, of which 89% are seen a single time; under 6.5% belongs to the top ten. The receptor was derived from a man between 18 and 29 years old who had recovered from COVID-19. The chain carries TRBV2 and TRBJ1-2; 8 positions match TRBD1. The material sequenced was peripheral blood. The CDR3 protein is CASSEGPAGGFYGYTF. CDR3 DNA: TGTGCCAGCAGTGAAGGTCCCGCAGGGGGCTTCTATGGCTACACCTTC.